A selection of T cell receptor beta chains follows, all from one sample in a study of OX40 agonist ivuxolimab in advanced cancers. TCRdb keeps only in-frame clones here, not all; method: immunoSEQ multiplex PCR. Found here are approximately 39,000 clones, nearly 90% of them singletons; the top ten hold around 40%. Sequenced material: CD4+ or CD8+ T cells sorted from blood, taken in a trial of the OX40 agonist ivuxolimab. The source is an adult with an advanced solid tumor such as melanoma, head and neck, liver or kidney cancer. The CDR3 runs from the conserved cysteine through the conserved F or W. The D gene is left open where the match is weak. Clone size is shown for a subset of rows, as once, few, many or a class of expanded clone.

CDR3 DNA: TGTGCCAGCAGGCGAAATGAAAAACTGTTTTTT
CDR3 protein: CASRRNEKLFF
J gene: TRBJ1-4
clone size: NA
V gene: TRBV27
D gene: NA

CDR3 DNA: TGTGCCAGCAGCATTGGACTAGCGGGGCCTCTCGAGCAGTACTTC
CDR3 protein: CASSIGLAGPLEQYF
J gene: TRBJ2-7
clone size: NA
V gene: TRBV9
D gene: TRBD2

CDR3 DNA: TGTGCCAGCAGTTTACGCCGGGGGCTAATTGATTCACCCCTCCACTTT
CDR3 protein: CASSLRRGLIDSPLHF
J gene: TRBJ1-6
clone size: NA
V gene: TRBV28
D gene: NA

CDR3 DNA: TGTGCCAGCAGCCCCGGGACAGCCAAAAACATTCAGTACTTC
CDR3 protein: CASSPGTAKNIQYF
J gene: TRBJ2-4
clone size: NA
V gene: TRBV27
D gene: NA

CDR3 DNA: TGCGCCAGCAGCCACGAGCAAGGGGGCAAAGATTACAATGAGCAGTTCTTC
CDR3 protein: CASSHEQGGKDYNEQFF
J gene: TRBJ2-1
clone size: NA
V gene: TRBV4-3
D gene: TRBD1

CDR3 DNA: TGTGCCAGCAGTTCAACAGGGGCCTTATTGTATAGCAATCAGCCCCAGCATTTT
CDR3 protein: CASSSTGALLYSNQPQHF
J gene: TRBJ1-5
clone size: NA
V gene: TRBV27
D gene: TRBD1

CDR3 DNA: TGTGCCAGCAGCGTAGAAGGGGGGGGATTTCAAGAGACCCAGTACTTC
CDR3 protein: CASSVEGGGFQETQYF
J gene: TRBJ2-5
clone size: NA
V gene: TRBV9
D gene: NA

CDR3 DNA: TGTGCCAGCACCCGGGACAGGTACACTGAAGCTTTCTTT
CDR3 protein: CASTRDRYTEAFF
J gene: TRBJ1-1
clone size: NA
V gene: TRBV5-6
D gene: TRBD1

CDR3 DNA: TGTGCCACCTCCGGGCCAGATACGCAGTATTTT
CDR3 protein: CATSGPDTQYF
J gene: TRBJ2-3
clone size: NA
V gene: TRBV6-5
D gene: NA

CDR3 DNA: TGTGCCAGCAGTCCGACAGGCTACAATGAGCAGTTCTTC
CDR3 protein: CASSPTGYNEQFF
J gene: TRBJ2-1
clone size: NA
V gene: TRBV5-6
D gene: NA

CDR3 DNA: TGTGCCAGCAGTTTAATGGGACTGAGCATGAACACTGAAGCTTTCTTT
CDR3 protein: CASSLMGLSMNTEAFF
J gene: TRBJ1-1
clone size: NA
V gene: TRBV28
D gene: NA

CDR3 DNA: TGTGCCAGTAGTGCGGTGGGTGCTAATGAAAAACTGTTTTTT
CDR3 protein: CASSAVGANEKLFF
J gene: TRBJ1-4
clone size: NA
V gene: TRBV19
D gene: NA

CDR3 DNA: TGTGCCAGCAGCCCCCTGAGACAGGGGAGCACCGGGGAGCTGTTTTTT
CDR3 protein: CASSPLRQGSTGELFF
J gene: TRBJ2-2
clone size: NA
V gene: TRBV28
D gene: TRBD1

CDR3 DNA: TGTGCCAGCAGTTTAGTAACCTCTGGAAACACCATATATTTT
CDR3 protein: CASSLVTSGNTIYF
J gene: TRBJ1-3
clone size: once
V gene: TRBV27
D gene: NA

CDR3 DNA: TGTGCCAGCAGCCAAGAATGGCTTGCGGAGGATACGCAGTATTTT
CDR3 protein: CASSQEWLAEDTQYF
J gene: TRBJ2-3
clone size: NA
V gene: TRBV4-2
D gene: NA

CDR3 DNA: TGTGCCAGCAGCCGCGCTCGGACATCAGGAGAGTATAATTCACCCCTCCACTTT
CDR3 protein: CASSRARTSGEYNSPLHF
J gene: TRBJ1-6
clone size: NA
V gene: TRBV11-1
D gene: NA

CDR3 DNA: TGTGCCACCAGCTTTAGGACTAGCGGGAATGAGCAGTTCTTC
CDR3 protein: CATSFRTSGNEQFF
J gene: TRBJ2-1
clone size: NA
V gene: TRBV15
D gene: TRBD2

CDR3 DNA: TGCGCCAGCAGTCACTCCCGGAAGGGCGAAAGTCAGCCCCAGCATTTT
CDR3 protein: CASSHSRKGESQPQHF
J gene: TRBJ1-5
clone size: NA
V gene: TRBV23-1
D gene: NA

CDR3 DNA: TGTGCCAGCAGCTATGCCGGGACAGGGGAGTCCTACGAGCAGTACTTC
CDR3 protein: CASSYAGTGESYEQYF
J gene: TRBJ2-7
clone size: NA
V gene: TRBV7-8
D gene: TRBD1

CDR3 DNA: TGTGCCAGCAGCTTAGGGGAGACAGGGGGCGACTATGGCTACACCTTC
CDR3 protein: CASSLGETGGDYGYTF
J gene: TRBJ1-2
clone size: NA
V gene: TRBV7-9
D gene: TRBD1

CDR3 DNA: TGTGCCAGCAGCGAGCCAGGCATAGGGAACTATGGCTACACCTTC
CDR3 protein: CASSEPGIGNYGYTF
J gene: TRBJ1-2
clone size: NA
V gene: TRBV7-8
D gene: NA

CDR3 DNA: TGTGCCAGCAGTTGGGTGGGGAACACTGAAGCTTTCTTT
CDR3 protein: CASSWVGNTEAFF
J gene: TRBJ1-1
clone size: NA
V gene: TRBV28
D gene: NA

CDR3 DNA: TGTGCCAGCAGCGACCCCCCCCACAATGAGCAGTTCTTC
CDR3 protein: CASSDPPHNEQFF
J gene: TRBJ2-1
clone size: NA
V gene: TRBV7-2
D gene: NA

CDR3 DNA: TGTGCCAGCAGCAAAGGGGGGGAGGGAAGCTATAATTCACCCCTCCACTTT
CDR3 protein: CASSKGGEGSYNSPLHF
J gene: TRBJ1-6
clone size: NA
V gene: TRBV21-1
D gene: NA

CDR3 DNA: TGCGCCAGCAGCCAAGATCCCCTGGTTGGGGGCAGTAATGAAAAACTGTTTTTT
CDR3 protein: CASSQDPLVGGSNEKLFF
J gene: TRBJ1-4
clone size: NA
V gene: TRBV4-3
D gene: NA

CDR3 DNA: TGTGCCAGCAGCTCCTTCGTTTCCTACGAGCAGTACTTC
CDR3 protein: CASSSFVSYEQYF
J gene: TRBJ2-7
clone size: NA
V gene: TRBV7-2
D gene: NA

CDR3 DNA: TGTGCCAGCAGTCGGGACGGAACTAACTATGGCTACACCTTC
CDR3 protein: CASSRDGTNYGYTF
J gene: TRBJ1-2
clone size: NA
V gene: TRBV28
D gene: NA

CDR3 DNA: TGTGCCTGGAATAGGGCTTTCTTT
CDR3 protein: CAWNRAFF
J gene: TRBJ1-1
clone size: few
V gene: TRBV30
D gene: NA

CDR3 DNA: TGTGCCAGCAGCTTAGTTGGCGGAGCAACTAATGAAAAACTGTTTTTT
CDR3 protein: CASSLVGGATNEKLFF
J gene: TRBJ1-4
clone size: NA
V gene: TRBV11-3
D gene: NA

CDR3 DNA: TGTGCCAGCAGTTCGCTCAGCGCGTCCTATAATTCACCCCTCCACTTT
CDR3 protein: CASSSLSASYNSPLHF
J gene: TRBJ1-6
clone size: NA
V gene: TRBV27
D gene: NA

CDR3 DNA: TGTGCCAGCAGTTTAGAAGCCGCAGATACGCAGTATTTT
CDR3 protein: CASSLEAADTQYF
J gene: TRBJ2-3
clone size: NA
V gene: TRBV28
D gene: NA

CDR3 DNA: TGTGCCAGCAGTTCCCCTACCGGGGAGCTGTTTTTT
CDR3 protein: CASSSPTGELFF
J gene: TRBJ2-2
clone size: NA
V gene: TRBV28
D gene: NA

CDR3 DNA: TGCGCCAGCAGCCGTACAGGGGGCTCTCAAGAGACCCAGTACTTC
CDR3 protein: CASSRTGGSQETQYF
J gene: TRBJ2-5
clone size: once
V gene: TRBV5-1
D gene: TRBD1

CDR3 DNA: TGTGCCAGCAGCTTAGGGGCAGGGAGCACAGATACGCAGTATTTT
CDR3 protein: CASSLGAGSTDTQYF
J gene: TRBJ2-3
clone size: NA
V gene: TRBV5-5
D gene: NA

CDR3 DNA: TGTGCCAGCAGTTCCGGAACAAGGCCGGTCTATGGCTACACCTTC
CDR3 protein: CASSSGTRPVYGYTF
J gene: TRBJ1-2
clone size: NA
V gene: TRBV27
D gene: NA

CDR3 DNA: TGCGCCAGCAGCCAAGGCGAGAGTCCGAACTATGGCTACACCTTC
CDR3 protein: CASSQGESPNYGYTF
J gene: TRBJ1-2
clone size: NA
V gene: TRBV4-3
D gene: NA

CDR3 DNA: TGTGCCAGCAGCTTTGGGACAGGGGCGGGAACTGAAGCTTTCTTT
CDR3 protein: CASSFGTGAGTEAFF
J gene: TRBJ1-1
clone size: NA
V gene: TRBV7-9
D gene: TRBD1

CDR3 DNA: TGTGCCAGCAGCTTATTCTCCCCCCTCCAGGGGGCCAGCTCTGGAAACACCATATATTTT
CDR3 protein: CASSLFSPLQGASSGNTIYF
J gene: TRBJ1-3
clone size: once
V gene: TRBV7-8
D gene: TRBD1

CDR3 DNA: TGTGCCACCAGAGACACTGAAGCTTTCTTT
CDR3 protein: CATRDTEAFF
J gene: TRBJ1-1
clone size: NA
V gene: TRBV28
D gene: NA

CDR3 DNA: TGCAGCGCAATAGGGGGAAATGGCTACACCTTC
CDR3 protein: CSAIGGNGYTF
J gene: TRBJ1-2
clone size: NA
V gene: TRBV29-1
D gene: NA

CDR3 DNA: TGTGCCAGCAGCTTAGAGGACGGCGTCCTTTTATGCCGCTACACCTTC
CDR3 protein: CASSLEDGVLLCRYTF
J gene: TRBJ1-2
clone size: NA
V gene: TRBV7-9
D gene: NA

CDR3 DNA: TGTGCCAGTAGGAGACAGAGTAACTACGAGCAGTACTTC
CDR3 protein: CASRRQSNYEQYF
J gene: TRBJ2-7
clone size: few
V gene: TRBV19
D gene: NA

CDR3 DNA: TGTGCCAGCAGTGAATTTGACAATGAAAAACTGTTTTTT
CDR3 protein: CASSEFDNEKLFF
J gene: TRBJ1-4
clone size: NA
V gene: TRBV25-1
D gene: NA